This TCR beta chain was sequenced in a study of T-cell reconstitution after alpha-beta-depleted transplantation in children. This CDR3 has 15 residues. V lost 0 bases, J lost 0 bases, and 12 bases lay in between. Looked up from germline, CDR1 is DFQATT and CDR2 is SNEGSKA (reference sequence). For TCRbeta, the library was prepared with unique molecular identifiers. Using its own MiXCR run on the PCR reads, TCRdb lists one record per CDR3 protein. The data contain fewer than 350,000 distinct CDR3 sequences, about 9.5% of them singletons. Findings and caveats of the study: Some patients showed high day-60 TCRbeta diversity, which derived from surviving recipient T cells and thymic progenitors. T cells produced anew were the main source of T-cell counts and diversity one year after transplant. Expanded graft clones numbering several hundred reportedly gave rise to alpha-beta T cells about two months after transplant.

The table lists this clonotype with many counts. Its antigen is unknown. This clonotype originated in a boy under two years old with acute myeloid leukemia, due to receive a stem cell transplant. The V and J genes are TRBV20-1 and TRBJ2-7; tentatively, D is TRBD1 or TRBD2 (6 bases each). The input for sequencing was PBMCs, taken before TCRalphabeta/CD19-depleted stem cell transplant. CDR3 amino acids: CSAREDRRGSYEQYF. The CDR3 region has the DNA TGCAGTGCTAGAGAAGACAGGAGGGGCTCCTACGAGCAGTACTTC.